A selection of T cell receptor beta chains follows, all from one sample in a study of tumor-infiltrating lymphocytes in primary liver carcinoma. TCRdb processed the multiplex PCR reads anew with MiXCR; each CDR3 protein has one entry. The sample yields 330,000 or so distinct CDR3 sequences, almost 65% seen once. Sample: peripheral blood. These receptors came from a man aged 40-49 years with primary liver carcinoma and hepatitis B virus infection. Both conserved end residues are part of each CDR3. A D gene is named only where the DNA matches it firmly. Part of the rows lack a size; the others show once, few, many or a class for expanded clones.

abundance	v_gene	j_gene	d_gene	CDR3nt	CDR3aa
-	TRBV28	TRBJ2-1	-	TGTGCCAGCAGTTTAAACTCGGGCGGAAGCTCCTACAATGAGCAGTTCTTC	CASSLNSGGSSYNEQFF
-	TRBV4-2	TRBJ2-1	-	TGTGCCAGCAGCCCGGACCTACTCTACTTAGATGAGCAGTTCTTC	CASSPDLLYLDEQFF
-	TRBV30	TRBJ2-7	TRBD2	TGTGCCTGGAGGCGGACTAGCGGGTTGAACTACGAGCAGTACTTC	CAWRRTSGLNYEQYF
many	TRBV4-2	TRBJ2-5	-	TGTGCCAGCAGCCAAGGACTTTTACAAGAGACCCAGTACTTC	CASSQGLLQETQYF
-	TRBV5-1	TRBJ2-1	TRBD2	TGCGCCAGCAGCTTGCCGGCTAGCGGGAGCAATGAGCAGTTCTTC	CASSLPASGSNEQFF
-	TRBV12-3/TRBV12-4	TRBJ2-4	TRBD2	TGTGCCAGCAGTTTATCGCCGGGACTAGCGGGAGAGATCAGAAACTTTCAGTACTTC	CASSLSPGLAGEIRNFQYF
-	TRBV6-1	TRBJ1-1	-	TGTGCCAGCACTACCCCCCGGGTTGAAGCTTTCTTT	CASTTPRVEAFF
-	TRBV11-2	TRBJ2-3	-	TGTGCCATCAGCCAGCAAGATACGCAATATTTT	CAISQQDTQYF
many	TRBV29-1	TRBJ1-5	-	TGCAGCGTTGTTACAGTCGCGAGTCAGCCCCAGCATTTT	CSVVTVASQPQHF
many	TRBV6-5	TRBJ2-1	TRBD2	TGTGCCAGCAGTTACGAACTAGCGGGAGTGAAGGAGCAGTTCTTC	CASSYELAGVKEQFF